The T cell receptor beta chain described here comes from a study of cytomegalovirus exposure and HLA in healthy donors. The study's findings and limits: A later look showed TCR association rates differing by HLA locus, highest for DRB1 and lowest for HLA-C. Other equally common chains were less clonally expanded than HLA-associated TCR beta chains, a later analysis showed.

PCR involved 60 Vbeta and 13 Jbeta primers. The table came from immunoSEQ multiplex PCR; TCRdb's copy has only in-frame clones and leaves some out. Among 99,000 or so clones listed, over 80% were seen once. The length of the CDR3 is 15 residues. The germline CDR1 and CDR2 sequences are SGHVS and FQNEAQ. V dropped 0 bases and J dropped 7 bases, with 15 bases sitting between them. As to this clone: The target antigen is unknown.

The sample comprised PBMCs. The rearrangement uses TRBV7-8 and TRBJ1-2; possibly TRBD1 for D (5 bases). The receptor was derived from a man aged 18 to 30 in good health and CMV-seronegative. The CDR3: CASSLALEGRGGYTF. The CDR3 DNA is TGTGCCAGCAGCTTAGCGCTGGAGGGGCGGGGTGGCTACACCTTC.